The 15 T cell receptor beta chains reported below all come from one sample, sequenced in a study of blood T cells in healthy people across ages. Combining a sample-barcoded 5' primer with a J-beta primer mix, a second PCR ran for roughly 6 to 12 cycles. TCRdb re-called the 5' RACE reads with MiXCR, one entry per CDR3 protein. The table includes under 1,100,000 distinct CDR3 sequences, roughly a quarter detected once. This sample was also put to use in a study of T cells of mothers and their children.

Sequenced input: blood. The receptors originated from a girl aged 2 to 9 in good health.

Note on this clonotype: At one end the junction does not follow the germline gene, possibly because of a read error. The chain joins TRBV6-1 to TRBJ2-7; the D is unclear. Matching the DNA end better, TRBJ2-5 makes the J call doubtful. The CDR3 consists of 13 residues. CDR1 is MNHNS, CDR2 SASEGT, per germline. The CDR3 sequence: CAGRRGIQETQYF. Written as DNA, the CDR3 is TGTGCCGGCAGACGAGGAATCCAAGAGACCCAGTACTTC.

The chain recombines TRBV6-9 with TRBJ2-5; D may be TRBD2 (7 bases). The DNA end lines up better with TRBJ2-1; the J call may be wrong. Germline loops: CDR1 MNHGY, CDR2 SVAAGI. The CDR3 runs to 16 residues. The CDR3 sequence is CASSYSGGAGQNEQFF. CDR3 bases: TGTGCCAGCAGTTATTCGGGGGGGGCGGGTCAGAATGAGCAGTTCTTC.

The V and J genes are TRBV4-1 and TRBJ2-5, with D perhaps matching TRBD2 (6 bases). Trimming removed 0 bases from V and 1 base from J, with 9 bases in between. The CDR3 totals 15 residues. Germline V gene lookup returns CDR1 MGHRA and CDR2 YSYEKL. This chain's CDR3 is CASSQEPGLQETQYF. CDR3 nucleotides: TGCGCCAGCAGCCAAGAACCGGGACTCCAAGAGACCCAGTACTTC.

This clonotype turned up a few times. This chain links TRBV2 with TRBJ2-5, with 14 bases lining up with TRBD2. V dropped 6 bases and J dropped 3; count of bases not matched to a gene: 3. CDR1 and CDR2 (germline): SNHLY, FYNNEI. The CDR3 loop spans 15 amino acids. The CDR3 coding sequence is TGTGCCAGCAGGCAGACTAGCGGGAGGGAAGAGACCCAGTACTTC. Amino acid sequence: CASRQTSGREETQYF.

The CDR3: CASSAGAGGDTDTQYF. CDR3 nucleotide sequence: TGCGCCAGCAGCGCCGGGGCAGGGGGAGACACAGATACGCAGTATTTT. The chain is built from TRBV5-1 and TRBJ2-3; 7 bases fit TRBD1. Germline trimming cut 4 bases from V and 2 bases from J; bases unmatched to any gene: 10. The CDR3 totals 16 residues. CDR1 and CDR2 (germline): SGHRS, YFSETQ.

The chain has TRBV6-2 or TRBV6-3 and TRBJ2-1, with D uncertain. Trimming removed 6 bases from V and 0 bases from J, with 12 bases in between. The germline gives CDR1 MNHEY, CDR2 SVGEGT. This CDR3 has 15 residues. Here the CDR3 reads CASRELRGSYNEQFF. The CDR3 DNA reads TGTGCCAGCAGGGAACTGCGCGGCTCCTACAATGAGCAGTTCTTC.

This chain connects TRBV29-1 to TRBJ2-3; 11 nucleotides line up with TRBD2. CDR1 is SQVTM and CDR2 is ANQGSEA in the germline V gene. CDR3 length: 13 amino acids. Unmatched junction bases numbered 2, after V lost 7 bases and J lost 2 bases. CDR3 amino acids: CSASGRITDTQYF. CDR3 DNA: TGCAGCGCTAGCGGGAGGATCACAGATACGCAGTATTTT.

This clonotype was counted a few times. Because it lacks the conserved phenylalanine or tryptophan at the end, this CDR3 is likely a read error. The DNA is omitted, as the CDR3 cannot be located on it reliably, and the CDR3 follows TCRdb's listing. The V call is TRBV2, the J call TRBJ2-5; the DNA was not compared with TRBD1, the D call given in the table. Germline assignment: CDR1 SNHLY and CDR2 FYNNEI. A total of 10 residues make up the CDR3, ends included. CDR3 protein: CASRGTVMVV.

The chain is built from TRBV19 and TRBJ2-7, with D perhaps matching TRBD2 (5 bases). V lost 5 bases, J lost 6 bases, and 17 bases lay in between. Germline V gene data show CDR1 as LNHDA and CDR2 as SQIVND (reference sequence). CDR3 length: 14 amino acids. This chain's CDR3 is CASSPLVDYTEQYF. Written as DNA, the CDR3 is TGTGCCAGTAGTCCTCTCGTAGACTACACCGAGCAGTACTTC.

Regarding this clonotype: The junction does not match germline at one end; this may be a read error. CDR3 bases: TGTGCCAGCAGCGATTACAGAATTGGGGAGACCCGGTACTTC. It encodes CASSDYRIGETRYF. The V and J genes are TRBV2 and TRBJ2-5; a weak D match, TRBD2 (5 bases). The CDR3 consists of 14 residues. CDR1 is SNHLY, CDR2 FYNNEI, per germline.

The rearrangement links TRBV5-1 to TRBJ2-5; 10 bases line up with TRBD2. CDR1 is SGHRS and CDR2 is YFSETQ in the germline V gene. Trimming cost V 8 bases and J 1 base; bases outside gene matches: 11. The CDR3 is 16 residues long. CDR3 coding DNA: TGCGCCAGTTGCTATGGGAGCGGGAGGGCCCAAGAGACCCAGTACTTC. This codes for CASCYGSGRAQETQYF.

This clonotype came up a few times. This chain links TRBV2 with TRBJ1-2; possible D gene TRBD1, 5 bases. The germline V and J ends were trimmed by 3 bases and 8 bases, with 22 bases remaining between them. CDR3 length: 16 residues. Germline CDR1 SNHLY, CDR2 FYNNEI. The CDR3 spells CASSDMRRSGRQGYTF. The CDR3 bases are TGTGCCAGCAGTGATATGAGACGGTCCGGACGACAGGGCTACACCTTC.

CDR3 in DNA: TGTGCCAGCAGTTTCAGGGCGGAAAAACTGTTTTTT. This encodes CASSFRAEKLFF. The chain uses TRBV6-6 and TRBJ1-4, with TRBD1 as a possible D gene (5 bases). Deletions cut 4 bases from V and 8 bases from J, with 8 bases between. Germline CDR1 is MNHNY and CDR2 is SVGAGI (reference sequence). The CDR3 is 12 residues long.

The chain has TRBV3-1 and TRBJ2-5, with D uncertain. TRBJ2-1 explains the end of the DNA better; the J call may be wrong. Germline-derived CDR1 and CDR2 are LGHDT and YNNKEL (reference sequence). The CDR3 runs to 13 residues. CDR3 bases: TGTGCCAGCAGAGCGTTACACGTGGATGAGCAGTTCTTC. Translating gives CASRALHVDEQFF.

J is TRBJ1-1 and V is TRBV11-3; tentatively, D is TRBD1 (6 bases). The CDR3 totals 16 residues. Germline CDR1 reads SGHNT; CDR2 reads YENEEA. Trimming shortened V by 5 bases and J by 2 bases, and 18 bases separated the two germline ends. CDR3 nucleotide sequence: TGTGCCAGCAGCGGCCCGTGGGGGGGGCCCAACACTGAAGCTTTCTTT. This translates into CASSGPWGGPNTEAFF.